This is a list of T cell receptor beta chains from one sample in a study of T cell responses to AZD1222 COVID-19 vaccine. Sequencing used immunoSEQ multiplex PCR; TCRdb keeps in-frame clones, though not all of them. The top ten hold 1.3% of the sample, which has about 150,000 clones, roughly 94% seen once. The sample consisted of peripheral blood, taken on day 0 of AZD1222 vaccination. Receptor source: an adult in good health. Both conserved end residues are part of each CDR3. The D gene is left open where the match is weak. Size values are once, few and many counts, or a class for expanded clones, and some rows have none.

d_gene,j_gene,v_gene,abundance,CDR3aa,CDR3nt
.,TRBJ2-4,TRBV4-1,once,CASSPWTVNLAKNIQYF,TGCGCCAGCAGCCCCTGGACAGTCAATCTAGCCAAAAACATTCAGTACTTC
TRBD2,TRBJ2-3,TRBV5-5,once,CASRITSGVVSDTQYF,TGTGCCAGCAGGATAACTAGCGGGGTCGTTTCAGATACGCAGTATTTT
.,TRBJ1-2,TRBV9,.,CASSASPGTHYGYTF,TGTGCCAGCAGCGCATCCCCGGGTACCCACTATGGCTACACCTTC
TRBD1,TRBJ1-5,TRBV3-1/TRBV3-2,once,CASSRRLDRGQPQHF,TGTGCCAGCAGCCGCCGATTGGACAGGGGTCAGCCCCAGCATTTT
.,TRBJ1-1,TRBV6-2/TRBV6-3,.,CASSTLTVRETEAFF,TGTGCCAGCAGTACCCTGACAGTCAGAGAGACTGAAGCTTTCTTT
TRBD2,TRBJ2-1,TRBV5-4,.,CASSEGTSGVGQFF,TGTGCCAGCAGCGAGGGGACTAGCGGGGTGGGGCAGTTCTTC
.,TRBJ1-1,TRBV4-1,once,CASSRTQTGLLSEAFF,TGCGCCAGCAGCCGCACTCAAACGGGACTTCTCTCTGAAGCTTTCTTT
.,TRBJ2-3,TRBV6-5,.,CASSYSWSGDTQYF,TGTGCCAGCAGTTACTCATGGAGCGGGGATACGCAGTATTTT
.,TRBJ1-3,TRBV4-1,.,CASSGTGNTIYF,TGCGCCAGCAGCGGGACCGGAAACACCATATATTTT
.,TRBJ2-2,TRBV9,once,CASSVDPSGELFF,TGTGCCAGCAGCGTAGACCCGTCCGGGGAGCTGTTTTTT
.,TRBJ1-4,TRBV6-2/TRBV6-3,.,CASSYTGGWTNEKLFF,TGTGCCAGCAGTTACACTGGGGGCTGGACTAATGAAAAACTGTTTTTT
.,TRBJ2-1,TRBV5-1,.,CASSPAVVVPLNEQFF,TGCGCCAGCAGCCCCGCGGTTGTGGTCCCACTGAATGAGCAGTTCTTC
.,TRBJ2-3,TRBV4-2,.,CASSQRGGPSTDTQYF,TGTGCCAGCAGCCAGCGAGGGGGACCTAGCACAGATACGCAGTATTTT
.,TRBJ1-2,TRBV6-5,.,CASSLFGADGYTF,TGTGCCAGCAGTCTATTTGGTGCCGATGGCTACACCTTC
.,TRBJ2-2,TRBV9,.,CASSAEHTGELFF,TGTGCCAGCAGCGCGGAGCACACCGGGGAGCTGTTTTTT
TRBD1,TRBJ1-4,TRBV3-1/TRBV3-2,.,CASSLDRGATNEKLFF,TGTGCCAGCAGCCTGGACAGGGGTGCAACTAATGAAAAACTGTTTTTT
TRBD1,TRBJ1-2,TRBV5-1,.,CASSATGDAGYGYTF,TGCGCCAGCAGCGCCACAGGGGACGCGGGTTATGGCTACACCTTC
.,TRBJ2-5,TRBV28,.,CASSLTGRAQETQYF,TGTGCCAGCAGCCTCACCGGACGGGCTCAAGAGACCCAGTACTTC
.,TRBJ1-5,TRBV12-1,.,CASSPAHSKPNQPQHF,TGTGCCAGCAGCCCCGCCCACAGCAAACCCAATCAGCCCCAGCATTTT
.,TRBJ2-2,TRBV5-4,.,CASSTDPTGELFF,TGTGCCAGCAGCACCGACCCAACCGGGGAGCTGTTTTTT